Here is one T cell receptor beta chain with its context. There is no known antigen for this receptor. No quality values exist for individual bases; no much larger clone is one base distant. The immunoSEQ Assay was used to sequence TCRbeta CDR3 regions. After extraction, genomic DNA underwent amplification by bias-controlled multiplex PCR, followed by high-throughput sequencing. On the study's bioinformatics: To quantify the absolute abundance of each unique TCRbeta CDR3 region, sequences were collapsed and filtered. T cell fraction was estimated by normalizing TCRbeta template counts to usable DNA, which was measured by amplifying reference genes present in all nucleated cells. Repertoire TCRs were annotated as SARS-CoV-2-specific by exact matching of V gene, CDR3 amino acid sequence and J gene to a known reactive TCR set. The reference SARS-CoV-2 TCR set was derived from MIRA and filtered for enrichment in COVID-19-positive ImmuneCODE repertoires, a step that removed public or cross-reactive TCRs. Using the MIRA antigens, annotated TCRs were further analysed by specific ORF or by position within an ORF. Depth was the summed frequency of annotated unique rearrangements, while breadth was defined as annotated unique rearrangements over total unique productive rearrangements. TCR breadth was compared between groups using two-sided Wilcoxon rank-sum tests. TCRdb provides this immuneACCESS table in a form limited to in-frame rearrangements. Some clones are lacking; in checked studies, under half of them reflect an unresolved V gene, and why the rest are absent is not known. That table gives V, J and clone size, and the DNA gave D and trimming. The sample table holds 300,000 to 400,000 clones, of which around 89% were seen once. Around 5.3% of the sample is taken by the ten largest.

The data are from a study of Ad26.COV2.S vaccination and SARS-CoV-2 variants (dated by TCRdb to about 2021). Some background on the complete study: Vaccine-arm donors were drawn from COV1001, a multicentre, randomized, double-blind, placebo-controlled phase I-IIa trial of Ad26.COV2.S in healthy adults. Blinding of investigators to trial group allocation was maintained during experiments and outcome assessment. The specificity and breadth of SARS-CoV-2-reactive T cell receptors after Ad26.COV2.S vaccination were assessed by TCRbeta repertoire sequencing. Participants in the trial were split at random into five groups of five each, receiving low-dose or high-dose Ad26.COV2.S once or twice, or else placebo on both occasions. A total of approximately 30 samples were included in the TCR-sequenced set, comprising roughly 19 Ad26.COV2.S vaccine recipients, 5 placebo recipients and 8 SARS-CoV-2 convalescent individuals. Ad26.COV2.S was administered intramuscularly at a dose of 5x10^10 or 1x10^11 viral particles, either as one shot or as two shots given 56 days apart.

The sample's treatment or condition label, in plain terms: about 20 received Ad26.COV2.S at low or high dose, single or two shots; about 5 received placebo; per-sample allocation not given. For vaccine and placebo recipients, repertoires were sequenced using samples collected on day 63 after the first injection. Cohort 1b enrolled 20 to 30 adults aged 18-55 years at a single site in Boston, USA, between 29 July and 7 August 2020. Ad26.COV2.S was a replication-incompetent adenovirus type 26 vector expressing a prefusion-stabilized SARS-CoV-2 spike protein from the original Wuhan strain. From the cysteine through the phenylalanine, the CDR3 covers 16 amino acids. The CDR3 DNA has 48 bases and is translated from base 1. CDR1 and CDR2 are drawn from the germline V gene: SGHTA, FQGNSA. V is pruned by 0 bases and J by 0 bases, leaving 4 bases of the junction without a gene match. General findings and caveats noted by the study authors: Spike-specific TCR breadth was higher in Ad26.COV2.S recipients than in placebo recipients (P = 0.0014). After vaccination, spike-specific CD8+ and CD4+ T cell responses were reported to show substantial breadth. The study lacked the statistical power to compare responses across vaccine doses or regimens. The authors noted that the TCR breadth and depth analyses may have underestimated total T cell responses. Comparable non-spike TCR breadth was observed between vaccine and placebo recipients, consistent with only spike being contained in the vaccine.

This TCR came from a person between 18 and 65 years old who received the Ad26.COV2.S COVID-19 vaccine or a placebo. The sample here was peripheral blood, taken in a trial of Ad26.COV2.S vaccine versus placebo. The sequence is built from TRBV7-2 and TRBJ2-7, with 8 central nucleotides matching TRBD1. The CDR3 sequence is CASSLAAQGASYEQYF. The DNA reads as follows: TGTGCCAGCAGCTTAGCCGCCCAGGGGGCCTCCTACGAGCAGTACTTC.